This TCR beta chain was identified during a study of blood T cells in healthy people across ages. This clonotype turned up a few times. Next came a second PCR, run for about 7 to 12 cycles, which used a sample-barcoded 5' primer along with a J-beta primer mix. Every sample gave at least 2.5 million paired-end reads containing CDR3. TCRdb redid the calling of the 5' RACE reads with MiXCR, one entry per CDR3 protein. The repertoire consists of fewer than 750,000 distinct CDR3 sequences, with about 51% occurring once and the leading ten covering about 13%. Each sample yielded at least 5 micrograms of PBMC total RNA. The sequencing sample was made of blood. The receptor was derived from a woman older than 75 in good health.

The CDR3 protein is CASSAEASGGMNTGELFF. CDR3 DNA sequence: TGTGCCAGCAGTGCGGAAGCGAGCGGGGGGATGAACACCGGGGAGCTGTTTTTT. The chain employs TRBV12-3 or TRBV12-4 and TRBJ2-2, with 9 bases matching TRBD2. The V segment lost 5 bases and the J segment 1 base; nucleotides outside the gene matches: 11. CDR3 length: 18 amino acids.